The 9 T cell receptor beta chains below all came from one sample that was sequenced in a study of blood T cells in healthy people across ages. Through a sample-barcoded 5' primer and a J-beta primer mix, a second PCR was run for roughly 7 to 11 cycles. TCRdb reprocessed the 5' RACE reads with MiXCR, giving one entry per CDR3 protein. The table shows some 900,000 distinct CDR3 sequences, with around 49% occurring only once. The specimen was blood. These receptors all stem from a man aged 30 to 39 in good health.

This chain connects TRBV11-1 to TRBJ2-2; 8 bases are a match to TRBD1. The CDR3 covers 15 residues. V dropped 5 bases and J dropped 4; count of bases not matched to a gene: 6. CDR1 SGHAT and CDR2 FQDESV come from the germline V gene (reference sequence). CDR3 nucleotides: TGTGCCAGCAGCCCAAGACAGGGGCGCACCGGGGAGCTGTTTTTT. This encodes CASSPRQGRTGELFF.

The rearrangement uses TRBV24-1 and TRBJ2-1; 7 bases align to TRBD1. The CDR3 is made up of 16 amino acids. Germline trimming cut 3 bases from V and 6 bases from J; bases unmatched to any gene: 10. Looked up from germline, CDR1 is KGHDR and CDR2 is SFDVKD. The CDR3 region has the DNA TGTGCCACCAGTGATCAACAGGGGATTAGAGTCAATGAGCAGTTCTTC. It encodes CATSDQQGIRVNEQFF.

The chain joins TRBV7-2 to TRBJ2-1; possible D gene TRBD1, 6 bases. V lost 1 base, J lost 0 bases, and 10 bases lay in between. CDR1 is SGHTA, CDR2 FQGNSA, per germline. CDR3 length equals 16 residues. The CDR3 region is CASSLGRGSSYNEQFF. The CDR3 DNA reads as TGTGCCAGCAGCTTAGGAAGGGGGAGCTCCTACAATGAGCAGTTCTTC.

This chain uses TRBV20-1 with TRBJ2-7; 10 positions agree with TRBD1. In germline, CDR1 is DFQATT, CDR2 SNEGSKA (reference sequence). V shed 7 bases and J 5 bases; nucleotides not matched to a gene: 5. CDR3 length: 12 amino acids. The CDR3 here is CSVGTGAHEQYF. In DNA form, the CDR3 reads TGCAGTGTTGGGACAGGGGCCCACGAGCAGTACTTC.

This clonotype has a handful of counts. The V and J genes are TRBV20-1 and TRBJ2-3, with D uncertain. Germline CDR1 reads DFQATT; CDR2 reads SNEGSKA (reference sequence). V was clipped by 1 base and J by 3 bases, with 11 bases between them. CDR3 size: 14 residues. CDR3 nucleotides: TGCAGTGCTAGAGTTTTCGGGCGAACAGATACGCAGTATTTT. Protein product: CSARVFGRTDTQYF.

On this clonotype itself: A junction boundary mismatches the germline segment, possibly from a read error. The chain is built from TRBV9 and TRBJ1-1; D is ambiguous. This CDR3 is 13 amino acids long. Germline V gene sequence: CDR1 SGDLS, CDR2 YYNGEE. CDR3 residues: CASSVVTNTEVFF. CDR3 bases: TGTGCCAGCAGCGTAGTTACCAACACTGAAGTTTTCTTT. Full variable domain (remainder filled in from reference TRBV9 and TRBJ1-1): DSGVTQTPKHLITATGQRVTLRCSPRSGDLSVYWYQQSLDQGLQFLIQYYNGEERAKGNILERFSAQQFPDLHSELNLSSLELGDSALYFCASSVVTNTEVFFGQGTRLTVV.

The chain is built from TRBV9 and TRBJ2-3; no clear D. Per germline, CDR1 SGDLS and CDR2 YYNGEE. This CDR3 region has 18 residues. V was clipped by 3 bases and J by 4 bases, with 24 bases between them. As DNA, the CDR3 is TGTGCCAGCAGCGCCCCAGGATCGGCTGAGCTAGTGTCAGATACGCAGTATTTT. Protein sequence: CASSAPGSAELVSDTQYF.

As DNA, the CDR3 is TGTGCCAGCAGTGCAGCTCTAACCTACAATGAGCAGTTCTTC. Protein sequence: CASSAALTYNEQFF. The rearrangement joins TRBV2 to TRBJ2-1; no clear D gene. Germline CDR1 and CDR2: SNHLY and FYNNEI. Trimming stripped 4 bases from V and 2 bases from J, with 9 bases between. The CDR3 loop spans 14 amino acids.

V and J are TRBV10-3 and TRBJ2-7; 12 bases map to TRBD2. The J call is in doubt because the DNA end fits TRBJ2-5 better. Germline V gives CDR1 ENHRY, CDR2 SYGVKD. The CDR3 has 14 residues. This chain's CDR3 is CAISEQLAGGTQYF. CDR3 DNA: TGTGCCATCAGTGAGCAACTAGCGGGGGGGACCCAGTACTTC.